This TCR beta chain was sequenced in a study of cytomegalovirus exposure and HLA in healthy donors. Across the study: A previous analysis identified 100 million or so unique TCR beta sequences derived from roughly 180 million T cells. Study results and caveats: Productive status was seen about 87% or about 30% of the time for most TCR beta V segments in an earlier analysis. The study carried out a later analysis of TCR beta sequences. It associated roughly 17,000 of them with specific HLA alleles at a false discovery rate of 0.05.

Use of 60 Vbeta and 13 Jbeta primers characterized the PCR. Measured with immunoSEQ multiplex PCR; TCRdb has only the in-frame clones, and not every one. The sample has approximately 190,000 clones; 82% are singletons. Notes on this clone: What it binds is not known.

Sequenced: PBMCs. The TCR was taken from a woman in her late teens or twenties in good health and CMV-seronegative.

For the CDR3, the DNA is TGCGCCAGCAGCCAAGGACAGGCTGAAGCTTTCTTT. As protein: CASSQGQAEAFF. This rearrangement joins TRBV5-1 to TRBJ1-1, with 7 bases lining up with TRBD1. CDR1 and CDR2 (germline): SGHRS, YFSETQ. The V gene end was trimmed by 4 bases and the J gene end by 6 bases; junction bases not matched to a gene: 3. The CDR3 is made up of 12 amino acids.